Below are 15 T cell receptor beta chains sequenced from a single sample in a study of T cells after yellow fever vaccination. TCRdb passed the 5' RACE reads through MiXCR, listing each CDR3 protein once. Counted here are around 610,000 distinct CDR3 sequences, roughly 13% occurring once; the ten biggest clones make up over 12%. Here the sequenced sample was PBMCs, taken on the day of the yellow fever booster vaccination. Receptors originate from a man younger than 40 who received the YFV17D yellow fever vaccine.

This clonotype was counted many times. The chain recombines TRBV9 with TRBJ2-3; no clear D. CDR3 length: 13 residues. Per germline, CDR1 SGDLS and CDR2 YYNGEE. Deletions cut 0 bases from V and 1 base from J, with 3 bases between. CDR3 protein: CASSVGGTDTQYF. CDR3 DNA: TGTGCCAGCAGCGTAGGGGGCACAGATACGCAGTATTTT.

This rearrangement joins TRBV24-1 to TRBJ2-1; 8 bases are shared with TRBD1. V dropped 3 bases and J dropped 4; count of bases not matched to a gene: 7. The CDR3 runs to 16 residues. The germline V gene has CDR1 KGHDR and CDR2 SFDVKD. For the CDR3, the DNA is TGTGCCACCAGTGATACCGGGACAGGCGCATACAATGAGCAGTTCTTC. This codes for CATSDTGTGAYNEQFF.

This clonotype was observed a few times. The chain uses TRBV23-1 and TRBJ2-5, with a weak D call TRBD1 (6 bases). TRBV23-1 qualifies as an ORF whose function is uncertain. CDR3 size: 15 residues. The V end lost 4 bases, the J end lost 5 bases, and 17 bases lay between the germline ends. This chain's CDR3 is CASSRRRGTTETQYF. CDR3 nucleotides: TGCGCCAGCAGTCGGCGGCGAGGGACAACGGAGACCCAGTACTTC.

This clonotype was seen more than once but under ten times. The gene calls are TRBV15 and TRBJ2-7; D remains ambiguous. Trimming took off 4 bases at V and 2 bases at J, with 9 bases between the two ends. Per the germline V gene, CDR1 is LNHNV and CDR2 is YYDKDF (reference sequence). The CDR3 is 13 residues long. The CDR3 region is CATSKDGTYEQYF. CDR3 sequence (DNA): TGTGCCACCAGCAAAGACGGAACCTACGAGCAGTACTTC.

The V gene is TRBV15, the J gene TRBJ2-7; D is uncertain. The CDR3 totals 12 residues. V was shortened by 0 bases and J by 6 bases, with 6 bases between the two germline ends. Germline-derived CDR1 and CDR2 are LNHNV and YYDKDF (reference sequence). CDR3 region: CATSRDTSEQYF. CDR3 nucleotide sequence: TGTGCCACCAGCAGAGACACTTCCGAGCAGTACTTC. Together with reference TRBV15 and TRBJ2-7, the CDR3 gives the full variable domain: DAMVIQNPRYQVTQFGKPVTLSCSQTLNHNVMYWYQQKSSQAPKLLFHYYDKDFNNEADTPDNFQSRRPNTSFCFLDIRSPGLGDTAMYLCATSRDTSEQYFGPGTRLTVT.

The chain couples TRBV6-1 to TRBJ2-6; TRBD2 is a possible D gene (6 bases). Germline assignment: CDR1 MNHNS and CDR2 SASEGT. The CDR3 runs 15 residues. With 7 bases removed from V and 3 bases from J, the gap between germline ends came to 13 bases. CDR3 amino acids: CASKKEGNGANVLTF. For the CDR3, the DNA is TGTGCCAGCAAAAAGGAGGGGAATGGGGCCAACGTCCTGACTTTC.

The rearrangement uses TRBV5-1 and TRBJ1-3; 10 bases agree with TRBD1. The germline gives CDR1 SGHRS, CDR2 YFSETQ. The CDR3 is made up of 16 amino acids. V was clipped by 0 bases and J by 3 bases; unmatched bases: 3. The DNA of the CDR3 is TGCGCCAGCAGCTTGGTGACAGGGGGCGTTGGAAACACCATATATTTT. It translates to CASSLVTGGVGNTIYF.

This clonotype has a count of ten or more. This chain links TRBV4-3 with TRBJ2-5; D remains ambiguous. Germline CDR1 LGHNA, CDR2 YSLEER. This CDR3 spans 14 amino acids. V was trimmed by 1 base and J by 5 bases, leaving 11 bases between them. CDR3 loop: CASSQAERSETQYF. CDR3 sequence (DNA): TGCGCCAGCAGCCAAGCAGAGCGCTCTGAGACCCAGTACTTC.

CDR3: CATGQGATGELFF. CDR3 coding DNA: TGTGCCACGGGACAGGGTGCTACCGGGGAGCTGTTTTTT. The J gene is TRBJ2-2, the V gene TRBV5-5; 9 positions agree with TRBD1. V was pared by 9 bases and J by 5 bases, with 5 bases of the junction left unmatched. This CDR3 region has 13 residues. Germline V gene lookup returns CDR1 SGHKS and CDR2 YYEKEE (reference sequence). Variable domain in full (rest from reference TRBV5-5 and TRBJ2-2): DAGVTQSPTHLIKTRGQQVTLRCSPISGHKSVSWYQQVLGQGPQFIFQYYEKEERGRGNFPDRFSARQFPNYSSELNVNALLLGDSALYLCATGQGATGELFFGEGSRLTVL.

In its sample, this clonotype was seen a few times. The rearrangement links TRBV20-1 to TRBJ2-7; D tentatively fits TRBD1 or TRBD2 (5 bases each). Trimming took 0 bases from V and 2 from J, leaving 17 bases between them. This CDR3 region has 16 residues. Germline V gives CDR1 DFQATT, CDR2 SNEGSKA (reference sequence). The DNA for the CDR3 is TGCAGTGCTAGAGATCCGGACGGGGCACTACCCTACGAGCAGTACTTC. It specifies CSARDPDGALPYEQYF.

There are a few counts of this clonotype. This rearrangement joins TRBV6-1 to TRBJ2-5; a possible D gene is TRBD2 (6 bases). Trimming took 6 bases from V and 2 from J, leaving 19 bases between them. This CDR3 contains 16 residues. CDR1 MNHNS and CDR2 SASEGT come from the germline V gene. CDR3 loop: CASRRRGQRLQETQYF. CDR3 DNA sequence: TGTGCCAGCAGACGGAGGGGCCAGAGATTACAAGAGACCCAGTACTTC.

This chain links TRBV6-2 or TRBV6-3 with TRBJ2-1, with D perhaps given as TRBD1 or TRBD2 (5 bases each). This CDR3 comprises 14 residues. Trimming shortened V by 2 bases and J by 6 bases, and 11 bases separated the two germline ends. Germline V gene sequence: CDR1 MNHEY, CDR2 SVGEGT. The DNA of the CDR3 is TGTGCCAGCAGTTACGTCGGGGCCATCAATGAGCAGTTCTTC. Translation: CASSYVGAINEQFF.

This clonotype came up a few times. This chain connects TRBV28 to TRBJ2-3; no clear D gene. Trimming took 6 bases from V and 3 from J, leaving 10 bases between them. CDR3 length: 13 residues. The V gene's germline CDR1 is MDHEN and CDR2 SYDVKM. CDR3 sequence: CASRKSVTDTQYF. CDR3 DNA sequence: TGTGCCAGCAGGAAGTCCGTTACAGATACGCAGTATTTT. The variable domain in full, with the rest retrieved from reference TRBV28 and TRBJ2-3, is DVKVTQSSRYLVKRTGEKVFLECVQDMDHENMFWYRQDPGLGLRLIYFSYDVKMKEKGDIPEGYSVSREKKERFSLILESASTNQTSMYLCASRKSVTDTQYFGPGTRLTVL.

This clonotype has only a few counts. The chain couples TRBV10-3 to TRBJ2-2; D is uncertain. Germline V CDR1 and CDR2: ENHRY, SYGVKD. With 3 bases removed from V and 3 bases from J, the gap between germline ends came to 5 bases. The CDR3 runs to 13 residues. The CDR3 DNA follows: TGTGCCATCAGTGACGCCTACACCGGGGAGCTGTTTTTT. This encodes CAISDAYTGELFF.

This clonotype showed up just a few times. The chain employs TRBV20-1 and TRBJ2-7, with 9 bases identical to TRBD1. Germline lookup yields CDR1 DFQATT and CDR2 SNEGSKA (reference sequence). Trimming cost V 1 base and J 3 bases; bases outside gene matches: 10. The CDR3 has 16 residues. In nucleotides, the CDR3 is TGCAGTGCTAGAGTTGCGGGACAGGGCTTCTTCTACGAGCAGTACTTC. Translated, it gives CSARVAGQGFFYEQYF.